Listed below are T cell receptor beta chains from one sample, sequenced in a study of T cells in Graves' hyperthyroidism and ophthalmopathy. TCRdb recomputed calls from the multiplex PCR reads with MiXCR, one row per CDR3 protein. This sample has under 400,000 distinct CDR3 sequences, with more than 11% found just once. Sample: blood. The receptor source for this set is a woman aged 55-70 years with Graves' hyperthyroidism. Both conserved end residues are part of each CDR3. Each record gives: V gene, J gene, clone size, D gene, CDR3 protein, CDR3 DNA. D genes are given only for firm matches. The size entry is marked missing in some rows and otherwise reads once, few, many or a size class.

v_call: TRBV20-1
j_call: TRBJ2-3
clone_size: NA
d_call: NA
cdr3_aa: CSARGQPSTDTQYF
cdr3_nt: TGCAGTGCTAGAGGGCAGCCTAGCACAGATACGCAGTATTTT

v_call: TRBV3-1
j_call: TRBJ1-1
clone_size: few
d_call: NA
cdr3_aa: CASSQTGGNTEAFF
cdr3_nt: TGTGCCAGCAGCCAGACGGGGGGGAACACTGAAGCTTTCTTT

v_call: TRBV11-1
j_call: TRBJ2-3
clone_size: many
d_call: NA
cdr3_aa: CASSFGEGSLGDTQYF
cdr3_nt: TGTGCCAGCAGCTTTGGAGAAGGTAGCCTGGGAGATACGCAGTATTTT

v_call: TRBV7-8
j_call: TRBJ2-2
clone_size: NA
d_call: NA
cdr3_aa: CASSLEWGLNTGELFF
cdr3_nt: TGTGCCAGCAGCTTAGAGTGGGGGTTGAACACCGGGGAGCTGTTTTTT

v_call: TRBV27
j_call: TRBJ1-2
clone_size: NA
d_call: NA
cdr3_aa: CASSLSPGVYTF
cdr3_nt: TGTGCCAGCAGTTTAAGTCCAGGTGTCTACACCTTC

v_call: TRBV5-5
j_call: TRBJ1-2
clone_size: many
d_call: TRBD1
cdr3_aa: CASKPRDREDYGYTF
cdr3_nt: TGTGCCAGCAAACCGCGGGACAGGGAAGACTATGGCTACACCTTC

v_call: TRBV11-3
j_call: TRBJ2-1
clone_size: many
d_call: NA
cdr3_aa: CASSLGFRAQQFF
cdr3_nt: TGTGCCAGCAGCTTAGGGTTCCGTGCGCAGCAGTTCTTC

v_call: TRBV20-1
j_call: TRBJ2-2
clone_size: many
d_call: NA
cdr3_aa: CSASLTGGELFF
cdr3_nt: TGCAGTGCTAGTTTGACGGGCGGGGAGCTGTTTTTT

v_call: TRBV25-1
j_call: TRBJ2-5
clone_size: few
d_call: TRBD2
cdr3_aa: CASSERKGLAGGETQYF
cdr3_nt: TGTGCCAGCAGTGAACGCAAGGGACTAGCGGGAGGAGAGACCCAGTACTTC

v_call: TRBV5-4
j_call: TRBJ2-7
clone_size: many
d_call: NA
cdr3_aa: CASSAGQNYEQYF
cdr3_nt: TGTGCCAGCAGCGCGGGACAGAACTACGAGCAGTACTTC

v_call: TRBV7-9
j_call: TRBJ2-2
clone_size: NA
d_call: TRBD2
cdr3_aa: CASSLLAGGSGELFF
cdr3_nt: TGTGCCAGCAGCTTATTAGCGGGAGGAAGCGGGGAGCTGTTTTTT

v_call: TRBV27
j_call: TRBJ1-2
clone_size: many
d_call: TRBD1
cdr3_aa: CASSPGQGEVYGYTF
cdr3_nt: TGTGCCAGCAGTCCCGGACAGGGCGAAGTCTATGGCTACACCTTC

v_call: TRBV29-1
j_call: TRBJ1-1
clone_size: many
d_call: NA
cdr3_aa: CSVFRAPATEAFF
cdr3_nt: TGCAGCGTATTTCGGGCGCCGGCCACTGAAGCTTTCTTT

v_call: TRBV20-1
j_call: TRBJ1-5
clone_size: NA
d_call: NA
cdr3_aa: CSARHSFNQPQHF
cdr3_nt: TGCAGTGCTAGGCACAGCTTCAATCAGCCCCAGCATTTT

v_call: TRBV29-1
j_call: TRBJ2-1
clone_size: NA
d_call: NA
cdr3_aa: CSGGLYNEQFF
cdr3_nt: TGCAGCGGGGGACTGTACAATGAGCAGTTCTTC

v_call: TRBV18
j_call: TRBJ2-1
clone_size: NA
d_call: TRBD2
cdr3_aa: CASSPSAGANEQFF
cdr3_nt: TGTGCCAGCTCACCTTCGGCGGGAGCGAATGAGCAGTTCTTC

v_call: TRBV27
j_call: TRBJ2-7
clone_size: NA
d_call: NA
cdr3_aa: CASSSALFGSSYEQYF
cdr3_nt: TGTGCCAGCAGTTCCGCACTATTTGGAAGCTCCTACGAGCAGTACTTC

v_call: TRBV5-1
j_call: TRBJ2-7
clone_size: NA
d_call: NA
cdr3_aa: CASSPDVYEQYF
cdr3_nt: TGCGCCAGCAGCCCTGATGTCTACGAGCAGTACTTC

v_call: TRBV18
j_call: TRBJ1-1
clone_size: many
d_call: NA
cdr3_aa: CASSDRGDEAFF
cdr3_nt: TGTGCCAGCTCCGACCGGGGAGATGAAGCTTTCTTT

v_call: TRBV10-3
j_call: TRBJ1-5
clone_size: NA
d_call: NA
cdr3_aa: CAISEANQPQHF
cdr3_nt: TGTGCCATCAGTGAGGCCAATCAGCCCCAGCATTTT

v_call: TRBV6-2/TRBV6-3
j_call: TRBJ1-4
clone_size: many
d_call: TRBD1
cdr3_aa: CASSGGQYEKLFF
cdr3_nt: TGTGCCAGCAGTGGGGGACAGTATGAAAAACTGTTTTTT

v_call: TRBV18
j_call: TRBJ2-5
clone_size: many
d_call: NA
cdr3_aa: CASSRVASETQYF
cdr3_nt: TGTGCCAGCTCCAGGGTGGCGAGCGAGACCCAGTACTTC

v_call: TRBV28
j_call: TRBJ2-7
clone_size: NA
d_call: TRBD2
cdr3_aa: CASSPAYTAGGNEQYF
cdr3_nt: TGTGCCAGCAGCCCAGCGTACACGGCGGGGGGTAACGAGCAGTACTTC

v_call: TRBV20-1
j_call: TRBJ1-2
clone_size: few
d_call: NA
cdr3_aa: CSAGDLYGYTF
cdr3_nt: TGCAGTGCCGGGGACCTATATGGCTACACCTTC

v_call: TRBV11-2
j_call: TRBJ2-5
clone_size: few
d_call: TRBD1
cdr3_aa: CASSGGTVGTQYF
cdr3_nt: TGTGCCAGCAGCGGTGGGACAGTGGGGACCCAGTACTTC

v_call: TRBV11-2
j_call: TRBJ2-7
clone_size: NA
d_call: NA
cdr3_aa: CASSPPGSSYEQYF
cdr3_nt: TGTGCCAGCAGCCCCCCGGGATCCTCGTACGAGCAGTACTTC

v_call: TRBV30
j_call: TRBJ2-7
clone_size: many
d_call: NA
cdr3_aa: CAWSPNYEQYF
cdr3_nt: TGTGCCTGGAGTCCTAACTACGAGCAGTACTTC

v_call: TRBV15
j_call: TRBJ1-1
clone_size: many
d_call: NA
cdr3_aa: CATTRKPGARTEAFF
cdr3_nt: TGTGCCACCACACGAAAGCCGGGGGCGCGGACTGAAGCTTTCTTT

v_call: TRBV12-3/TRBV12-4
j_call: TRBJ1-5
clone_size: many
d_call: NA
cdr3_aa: CASSLGQFNQPQHF
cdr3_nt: TGTGCCAGCAGTCTCGGACAATTCAATCAGCCCCAGCATTTT